This entry lists 31 T cell receptor beta chains sequenced from one sample in a study of cytomegalovirus exposure and HLA in healthy donors. Researchers ran the PCR with 60 Vbeta and 13 Jbeta primers. The data were produced by immunoSEQ multiplex PCR, yet TCRdb's version contains in-frame clones alone and is incomplete. The table for this sample gives 40,000 to 60,000 clones. Sequenced input: PBMCs. Source of these receptors: a man between 40 and 49 years old in good health and CMV-seropositive.

The rearrangement links TRBV6-5 to TRBJ2-1, with 8 bases fitting TRBD1. The germline CDR1 and CDR2 sequences are MNHEY and SVGAGI. Germline trimming cut 2 bases from V and 6 bases from J; bases unmatched to any gene: 3. The CDR3 consists of 14 residues. The DNA of the CDR3 is TGTGCCAGCAGTTACCAGGGGGCTAGCAATGAGCAGTTCTTC. Protein: CASSYQGASNEQFF.

The chain joins TRBV19 to TRBJ1-2; 9 bases align to TRBD1. This CDR3 has 17 residues. Trimming at V came to 9 bases and at J to 8 bases, leaving 22 bases not matched to a gene. Per the germline V gene, CDR1 is LNHDA and CDR2 is SQIVND (reference sequence). The CDR3 here is CASAMSAGTGSGGGYTF. The DNA for the CDR3 is TGTGCCAGCGCGATGTCGGCCGGGACAGGGAGCGGTGGCGGCTACACCTTC.

V is TRBV28 and J is TRBJ2-5, with a possible D match to TRBD2 (5 bases). The CDR3 has 15 amino acids. The V gene lost 3 bases and the J gene lost 1 base, with 12 bases spanning the gap. Germline CDR1 is MDHEN and CDR2 is SYDVKM. CDR3 nucleotides: TGTGCCAGCAGTTTTCCTGCAGGACTCCAAGAGACCCAGTACTTC. This codes for CASSFPAGLQETQYF.

The chain is built from TRBV11-3 and TRBJ2-2; TRBD2 matches at 14 bases. V lost 4 bases and J lost 2; bases outside the gene matches: 9. The CDR3 runs to 19 residues. Germline CDR1 SGHNT, CDR2 YENEEA. In DNA, the CDR3 is TGTGCCAGCAGCTCCGGACTAGCGGGGGGTACTCTAAACACCGGGGAGCTGTTTTTT. It codes for CASSSGLAGGTLNTGELFF. Combining the CDR3 with reference TRBV11-3 and TRBJ2-2 gives the whole variable domain EAGVVQSPRYKIIEKKQPVAFWCNPISGHNTLYWYLQNLGQGPELLIRYENEEAVDDSQLPKDRFSAERLKGVDSTLKIQPAELGDSAVYLCASSSGLAGGTLNTGELFFGEGSRLTVL.

This chain uses TRBV11-3 with TRBJ2-1; weak D call: TRBD1 (6 bases). The germline V gene encodes CDR1 SGHNT and CDR2 YENEEA. The CDR3 totals 14 residues. The V and J ends lost 3 bases and 7 bases respectively, with 13 bases between them. DNA of the CDR3: TGTGCCAGCAGCTTTGATGGGGGCTGGAATGAGCAGTTCTTC. As protein: CASSFDGGWNEQFF.

V usage is TRBV10-3 and J usage is TRBJ2-7; maybe TRBD2 (5 bases). Trimming cost V 10 bases and J 6 bases, with 16 bases left between them. Germline assignment: CDR1 ENHRY and CDR2 SYGVKD. The CDR3 is made up of 12 amino acids. The CDR3 nucleotides read TGTGCCACCGGGCCGGGGAGTCGCGAGCAGTACTTC. It codes for CATGPGSREQYF.

This chain joins TRBV19 and TRBJ2-5, with D perhaps TRBD1 (6 bases). Germline CDR1 is LNHDA and CDR2 is SQIVND (reference sequence). This CDR3 has 14 residues. The V and J ends lost 5 bases and 0 bases respectively, with 10 bases between them. CDR3 DNA sequence: TGTGCCAGTAGTGGACAGAGTTACCAAGAGACCCAGTACTTC. This sequence encodes CASSGQSYQETQYF.

This chain connects TRBV9 to TRBJ2-5; D might be TRBD2 (7 bases). The J call is uncertain, as TRBJ2-7 better fits the DNA end. The germline CDR1 and CDR2 sequences are SGDLS and YYNGEE. The CDR3 contains 14 residues. CDR3 loop: CASSVGGGPYEQYF. CDR3 DNA sequence: TGTGCCAGCAGCGTAGGGGGGGGCCCCTACGAGCAGTACTTC.

V and J are TRBV30 and TRBJ2-2; no clear D. The CDR3 covers 14 residues. Germline loops: CDR1 GTSNPN, CDR2 SVGIG (reference sequence). The V end was cut by 0 bases, the J end by 7 bases, with 12 bases between. CDR3 nucleotide sequence: TGTGCCTGGAGTGTACGATTTACGGGCGGGGAGCTGTTTTTT. It yields the protein CAWSVRFTGGELFF.

V and J are TRBV7-2 and TRBJ1-6; possible D gene TRBD1, 5 bases. V lost 2 bases and J 7 bases, leaving 15 bases between the germline ends. Germline V gives CDR1 SGHTA, CDR2 FQGNSA. The CDR3 runs to 16 residues. The CDR3 loop is CASSLSNTGSNSPLHF. The CDR3 coding sequence is TGTGCCAGCAGCTTAAGTAATACAGGCAGCAATTCACCCCTCCACTTT.

V is TRBV28 and J is TRBJ2-7; 7 bases agree with TRBD1. This CDR3 has 16 amino acids. Trimming cost V 5 bases and J 3 bases; bases outside gene matches: 13. The V gene's germline CDR1 is MDHEN and CDR2 SYDVKM. CDR3 protein: CASSTQGSLHDYEQYF. In DNA, the CDR3 is TGTGCCAGCAGTACACAGGGGTCCCTACATGACTACGAGCAGTACTTC.

The rearrangement joins TRBV7-3 to TRBJ2-5, with 8 nucleotides matching TRBD2. The CDR3 runs 14 residues. Germline loops: CDR1 SGHTA, CDR2 FQGTGA. Trimming took 5 bases from V and 4 from J; bases not matched to a gene: 6. CDR3 nucleotides: TGTGCCAGCAGCCCGGGGGGGGGAGGAGAGACCCAGTACTTC. Translation gives CASSPGGGGETQYF. Complete variable domain (other parts from reference TRBV7-3 and TRBJ2-5): GAGVSQTPSNKVTEKGKYVELRCDPISGHTALYWYRQSLGQGPEFLIYFQGTGAADDSGLPNDRFFAVRPEGSVSTLKIQRTERGDSAVYLCASSPGGGGETQYFGPGTRLLVL.

The V gene is TRBV5-1, the J gene TRBJ2-7, with D tentatively TRBD1 (6 bases). Trimming removed 0 bases from V and 3 bases from J, with 13 bases in between. This CDR3 has 15 residues. Per the germline V gene, CDR1 is SGHRS and CDR2 is YFSETQ. DNA of the CDR3: TGCGCCAGCAGCTTGGGAGACAGGCGATTCTACGAGCAGTACTTC. It specifies CASSLGDRRFYEQYF.

The chain is built from TRBV28 and TRBJ2-3; 9 bases map to TRBD1. CDR1 and CDR2 (germline): MDHEN, SYDVKM. The CDR3 has 17 amino acids. Trimming took 5 bases from V and 3 from J; bases not matched to a gene: 12. Here the CDR3 reads CASSPPRDRVRTDTQYF. The CDR3 DNA sequence: TGTGCCAGCAGTCCCCCACGGGACAGGGTACGAACAGATACGCAGTATTTT.

V usage is TRBV6-6 and J usage is TRBJ2-3, with 12 bases that match TRBD2. The ends lost 7 bases at V and 0 bases at J; junction bases unmatched: 2. Germline V gene lookup returns CDR1 MNHNY and CDR2 SVGAGI (reference sequence). The CDR3 contains 15 residues. The CDR3 DNA follows: TGTGCCAGCAACGGACTAGCGGGGAGCACAGATACGCAGTATTTT. The encoded protein is CASNGLAGSTDTQYF.

The V and J genes are TRBV15 and TRBJ1-5; 7 bases are shared with TRBD1. Trimming at V came to 0 bases and at J to 4 bases, leaving 3 bases not matched to a gene. The CDR3 runs to 15 residues. Germline CDR1 LNHNV, CDR2 YYDKDF (reference sequence). CDR3 in DNA: TGTGCCACCAGCAGAGATAACAGGGGTAATCAGCCCCAGCATTTT. Protein sequence: CATSRDNRGNQPQHF.

The rearrangement uses TRBV11-2 and TRBJ2-2, with 10 bases that match TRBD1. CDR1 is SGHAT and CDR2 is FQNNGV in the germline V gene. V lost 5 bases to trimming and J lost 4 bases; unmatched junction nucleotides: 7. This CDR3 is built from 16 residues. The CDR3 DNA reads TGTGCCAGCAGCATACGGGACAGGGGTGCCACCGGGGAGCTGTTTTTT. It encodes CASSIRDRGATGELFF.

The chain joins TRBV4-2 to TRBJ1-3; TRBD1 might be the D (5 bases). Trimming shortened V by 4 bases and J by 8 bases, and 21 bases separated the two germline ends. The germline V gene encodes CDR1 LGHNA and CDR2 YNFKEQ. This CDR3 has 16 residues. The CDR3 nucleotides read TGTGCCAGCAGCCTAGGCGGGGGGAGGGTAGCGGACACCATATATTTT. Protein product: CASSLGGGRVADTIYF.

The chain combines TRBV5-6 with TRBJ2-7, with D possibly TRBD1 on 6 matching bases. The V gene's germline CDR1 is SGHDT and CDR2 YYEEEE. Between the trimmed V and J ends, which lost 0 bases and 2 bases, there was a span of 6 bases. The CDR3 sequence is 13 residues long. The DNA of the CDR3 is TGTGCCAGCAGCTTGGACAGGGCCTACGAGCAGTACTTC. Protein product: CASSLDRAYEQYF.

The chain joins TRBV29-1 to TRBJ2-3; the D gene is possibly TRBD2 (7 bases). Trimming left V 4 bases short and J 6 bases short, with 11 bases between. CDR3 length equals 12 residues. The V gene's germline CDR1 is SQVTM and CDR2 ANQGSEA. As DNA, the CDR3 is TGCAGCGTTGTTGAGGGGGGGGATACGCAGTATTTT. Encoded protein: CSVVEGGDTQYF.

V usage is TRBV7-9 and J usage is TRBJ2-1, with 8 bases fitting TRBD2. Germline loops: CDR1 SEHNR, CDR2 FQNEAQ (reference sequence). V trimming: 1 base; J trimming: 9 bases; junction bases outside the gene matches: 5. The CDR3 runs 14 residues. The CDR3 sequence is CASSLGGTSGEQFF. The CDR3 region has the DNA TGTGCCAGCAGCTTAGGGGGGACTAGTGGTGAGCAGTTCTTC.

To note about this clone: The sample carries other DNA sequences with the same CDR3. This chain joins TRBV6-1 and TRBJ2-5; a possible D gene is TRBD2 (6 bases). V was cut by 11 bases and J by 1 base, with 20 bases left in between. The CDR3 has 15 amino acids. Germline assignment: CDR1 MNHNS and CDR2 SASEGT. As DNA, the CDR3 is TGTGCCTCCCTAAGGGCGGGAATTGGCCAAGAGACCCAGTACTTC. It is translated as CASLRAGIGQETQYF.

The V and J genes are TRBV4-1 and TRBJ2-7, with 8 bases fitting TRBD2. The length of the CDR3 is 18 residues. The germline V gene encodes CDR1 MGHRA and CDR2 YSYEKL. The junction had 10 bases not matched to a gene; V was cut back by 0 bases and J by 0 bases. CDR3 loop: CASSQDRRWLAGSYEQYF. In DNA, the CDR3 is TGCGCCAGCAGCCAAGACCGAAGGTGGCTAGCGGGCTCCTACGAGCAGTACTTC.

This chain links TRBV5-1 with TRBJ1-1; 9 bases fit TRBD1. The CDR3 is made up of 14 amino acids. V lost 6 bases to trimming and J lost 5 bases; unmatched junction nucleotides: 8. Germline CDR1 SGHRS, CDR2 YFSETQ. CDR3 residues: CASTEQGAKTEAFF. DNA for the CDR3: TGCGCCAGCACCGAACAGGGGGCGAAAACTGAAGCTTTCTTT.

The chain links TRBV19 to TRBJ1-1; D remains ambiguous. CDR3 length: 11 residues. The V end lost 0 bases, the J end lost 11 bases, and 7 bases lay between the germline ends. Germline CDR1 reads LNHDA; CDR2 reads SQIVND (reference sequence). Written as DNA, the CDR3 is TGTGCCAGTAGTATAGATCGGGAGGCTTTCTTT. Amino acid sequence: CASSIDREAFF.

V gene TRBV19 combines with J gene TRBJ1-1; perhaps TRBD1 as D (5 bases). The CDR3 has 13 residues. Trimming cost V 7 bases and J 7 bases, with 16 bases left between them. Germline values: CDR1 LNHDA, CDR2 SQIVND (reference sequence). CDR3 region: CASTPALGGEAFF. The CDR3 coding sequence is TGTGCCAGTACCCCGGCGTTGGGGGGTGAAGCTTTCTTT.

The CDR3 loop reads CSADRGETQYF. Written as DNA, the CDR3 is TGCAGTGCTGACAGGGGAGAGACCCAGTACTTC. The J gene is TRBJ2-5, the V gene TRBV20-1; 8 bases line up with TRBD1. Germline V lookup: CDR1 DFQATT, CDR2 SNEGSKA (reference sequence). The CDR3 loop spans 11 amino acids. V trimming: 5 bases; J trimming: 4 bases; junction bases outside the gene matches: 0.

The chain has TRBV18 and TRBJ2-1, with TRBD1 matching over 9 bases. Germline values: CDR1 KGHSH, CDR2 LQKENI. This CDR3 has 16 amino acids. The ends lost 3 bases at V and 1 base at J; junction bases unmatched: 4. The CDR3 DNA sequence: TGTGCCAGCTCACCCCCGGGACAGGGATCCTACAATGAGCAGTTCTTC. Translating gives CASSPPGQGSYNEQFF.

The rearrangement uses TRBV7-9 and TRBJ2-5; no clear D. The J call could be wrong; TRBJ2-7 is a better fit for the DNA end. The CDR3 runs to 11 residues. From germline, CDR1 is SEHNR and CDR2 FQNEAQ (reference sequence). Written as DNA, the CDR3 is TGTGCCAGCAGCTCGCCCTACGAGCAGTACTTC. This codes for CASSSPYEQYF.

The V gene is TRBV6-1, the J gene TRBJ2-5; 9 nucleotides match TRBD2. The CDR3 sequence is 13 residues long. V was clipped by 4 bases and J by 7 bases; unmatched bases: 4. Germline-derived CDR1 and CDR2 are MNHNS and SASEGT. This chain's CDR3 is CASSVAGDGTQYF. For the CDR3, the DNA is TGTGCCAGCAGTGTAGCGGGAGATGGGACCCAGTACTTC.

The chain recombines TRBV9 with TRBJ2-7, with 9 bases aligning to TRBD2. Germline CDR1 and CDR2: SGDLS and YYNGEE. V lost 3 bases to trimming and J lost 8 bases; unmatched junction nucleotides: 3. This CDR3 spans 12 amino acids. Written as DNA, the CDR3 is TGTGCCAGCAGCGGTAGCGGGGGTAAGCAGTACTTC. It is translated as CASSGSGGKQYF.